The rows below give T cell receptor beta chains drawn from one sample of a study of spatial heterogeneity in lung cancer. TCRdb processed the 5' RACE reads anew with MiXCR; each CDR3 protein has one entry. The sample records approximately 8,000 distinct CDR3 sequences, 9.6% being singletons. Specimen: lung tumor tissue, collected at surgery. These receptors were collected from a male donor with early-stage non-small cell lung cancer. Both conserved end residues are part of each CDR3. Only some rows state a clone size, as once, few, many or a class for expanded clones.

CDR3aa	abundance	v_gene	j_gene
CASSPGTSGPLVQYF	.	TRBV12-3/TRBV12-4	TRBJ2-7
CASSRQTGRTGELFF	many	TRBV6-5	TRBJ2-2
CASSPSFYGYTF	many	TRBV12-3/TRBV12-4	TRBJ1-2
CASSLEAGGPSNEQFF	medium-sized	TRBV7-9	TRBJ2-1
CASSFARSRTDTQYF	.	TRBV5-6	TRBJ2-3
CASNMGLAGVDTQYF	many	TRBV2	TRBJ2-3
CASSLVHSGGNYNEQFF	.	TRBV7-6	TRBJ2-1
CASRSTVGTQYF	many	TRBV12-3/TRBV12-4	TRBJ2-5
CSAPPRGTLNEQFF	many	TRBV20-1	TRBJ2-1
CASSLNMNTEAFF	many	TRBV5-1	TRBJ1-1
CASSLSLGTEAFF	medium-sized	TRBV5-1	TRBJ1-1
CASSSPLRVGGDTQYF	.	TRBV5-1	TRBJ2-3
CATSDLRRETGELFF	many	TRBV24-1	TRBJ2-2
CASTSVGDGYTF	many	TRBV6-5	TRBJ1-2
CASSFSGDGNQPQHF	many	TRBV12-3/TRBV12-4	TRBJ1-5
CASSQDEGAGAFF	.	TRBV3-1	TRBJ1-1
CSARDNGRGTDTQYF	many	TRBV20-1	TRBJ2-3
CASSFPRSNEQFF	medium-sized	TRBV28	TRBJ2-1
CASSQDTRGSTEAFF	many	TRBV14	TRBJ1-1
CATHTGGGYGYTF	medium-sized	TRBV10-3	TRBJ1-2
CSASKRPVDTQYF	many	TRBV20-1	TRBJ2-3
CSTGRTRSNQPQHF	medium-sized	TRBV20-1	TRBJ1-5
CASHAHGGPGYTF	many	TRBV12-3/TRBV12-4	TRBJ1-2
CAWSRTGGETEAFF	many	TRBV30	TRBJ1-1
CASSPTLAKNIQYF	many	TRBV5-1	TRBJ2-4
CASGKDRVQETQYF	many	TRBV7-9	TRBJ2-5
CASSFSARGYTF	.	TRBV12-3/TRBV12-4	TRBJ1-2
CASMGGGSSSYEQYF	many	TRBV12-3/TRBV12-4	TRBJ2-7
CASKNGGFTDTQYF	medium-sized	TRBV28	TRBJ2-3
CASSTLQGGTEAFF	many	TRBV9	TRBJ1-1
CSAVVLAGVMMGQYF	many	TRBV20-1	TRBJ2-7
CASSLTGASYEQYF	many	TRBV18	TRBJ2-7
CASSLDGSGQFF	many	TRBV7-9	TRBJ2-1
CASSYVTVDTQYF	many	TRBV7-3	TRBJ2-3
CASSFGSSYNSPLHF	many	TRBV27	TRBJ1-6
CSARDGKNTEAFF	many	TRBV20-1	TRBJ1-1
CAWIHRGTEAFF	many	TRBV30	TRBJ1-1
CSAQGAGASSYNEQFF	many	TRBV20-1	TRBJ2-1
CASSEVGGDTQYF	many	TRBV6-1	TRBJ2-3
CASSLGRSTDTQYF	many	TRBV7-2	TRBJ2-3
CASSQVRGSETQYF	many	TRBV3-1	TRBJ2-5
CSANEGRDVEYF	many	TRBV20-1	TRBJ2-7
CATVNGANYGYTF	medium-sized	TRBV5-4	TRBJ1-2